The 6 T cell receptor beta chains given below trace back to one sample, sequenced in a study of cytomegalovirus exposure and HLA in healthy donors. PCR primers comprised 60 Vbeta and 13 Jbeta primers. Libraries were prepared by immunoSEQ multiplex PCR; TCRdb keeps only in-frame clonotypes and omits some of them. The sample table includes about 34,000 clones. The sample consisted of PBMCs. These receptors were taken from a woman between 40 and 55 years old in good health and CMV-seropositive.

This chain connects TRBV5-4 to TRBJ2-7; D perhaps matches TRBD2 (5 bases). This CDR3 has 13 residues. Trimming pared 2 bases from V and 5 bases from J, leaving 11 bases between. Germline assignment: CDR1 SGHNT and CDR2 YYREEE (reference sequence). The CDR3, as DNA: TGTGCCAGCAGCTTACGGGATTCCGACGAGCAGTACTTC. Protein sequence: CASSLRDSDEQYF. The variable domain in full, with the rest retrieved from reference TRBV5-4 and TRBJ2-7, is ETGVTQSPTHLIKTRGQQVTLRCSSQSGHNTVSWYQQALGQGPQFIFQYYREEENGRGNFPPRFSGLQFPNYSSELNVNALELDDSALYLCASSLRDSDEQYFGPGTRLTVT.

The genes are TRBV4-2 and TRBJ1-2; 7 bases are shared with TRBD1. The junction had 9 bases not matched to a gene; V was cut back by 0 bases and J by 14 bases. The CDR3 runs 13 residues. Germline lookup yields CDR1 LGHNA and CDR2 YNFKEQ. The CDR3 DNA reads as TGTGCCAGCAGCCAAGATAGGGGGCGCTTATATACCTTC. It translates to CASSQDRGRLYTF.

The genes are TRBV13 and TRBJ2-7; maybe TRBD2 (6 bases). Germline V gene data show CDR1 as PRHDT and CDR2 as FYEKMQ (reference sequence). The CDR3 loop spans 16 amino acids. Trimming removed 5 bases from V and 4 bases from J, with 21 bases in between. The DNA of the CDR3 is TGTGCCAGCAGCCCCCCGCCCAGGAGGGGACTGTACGAGCAGTACTTC. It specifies CASSPPPRRGLYEQYF.

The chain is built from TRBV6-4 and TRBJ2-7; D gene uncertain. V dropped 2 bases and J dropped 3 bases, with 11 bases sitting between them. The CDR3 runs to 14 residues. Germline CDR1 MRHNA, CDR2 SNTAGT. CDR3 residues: CASSDPEVYYEQYF. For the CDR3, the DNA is TGTGCCAGCAGTGACCCCGAGGTGTACTACGAGCAGTACTTC.

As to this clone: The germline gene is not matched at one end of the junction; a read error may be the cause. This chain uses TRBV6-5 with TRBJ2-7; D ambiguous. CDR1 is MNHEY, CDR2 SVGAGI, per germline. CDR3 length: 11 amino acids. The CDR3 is CARSYVGEQYF. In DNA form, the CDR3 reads TGTGCCAGAAGTTACGTCGGCGAGCAGTACTTC.

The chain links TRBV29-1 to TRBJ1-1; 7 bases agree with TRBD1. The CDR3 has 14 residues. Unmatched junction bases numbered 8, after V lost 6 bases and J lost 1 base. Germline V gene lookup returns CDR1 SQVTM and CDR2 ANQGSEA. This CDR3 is CSVEPWDRNTEAFF. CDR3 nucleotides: TGCAGCGTCGAGCCCTGGGACAGGAACACTGAAGCTTTCTTT.